This TCR beta chain was identified in a study of T cell responses to AZD1222 COVID-19 vaccine. Findings of the study overall: Reportedly, close to half of spike-specific TCRs are directed against unmutated variant regions. Vaccine-related CD4 TCRs covered spike, predominating at 160-218 and 743-854. White British donors predominated, females outnumbered males, and clonal diversity was possibly underestimated. It was only a handful of AZD1222 recipients who were seropositive at baseline.

Sequenced by immunoSEQ multiplex PCR; TCRdb stores in-frame clones only, minus some. Of roughly 150,000 clones listed, 85% to 90% are singletons. The CDR3 spans 13 residues. V was pared by 2 bases and J by 6 bases, with 1 base of the junction left unmatched. Germline CDR1 and CDR2: SGHRS and YFSETQ. Regarding this clone: What it recognizes is unknown.

The sequence was obtained from an adult who received the AZD1222 COVID-19 vaccine. Sequencing was performed on peripheral blood, taken 28 days after the second AZD1222 dose. The gene calls are TRBV5-1 and TRBJ2-4, with TRBD1 matching 8 bases. The CDR3 reads CASSFGTGNIQYF. The DNA of the CDR3 is TGCGCCAGCAGCTTTGGGACAGGAAACATTCAGTACTTC.